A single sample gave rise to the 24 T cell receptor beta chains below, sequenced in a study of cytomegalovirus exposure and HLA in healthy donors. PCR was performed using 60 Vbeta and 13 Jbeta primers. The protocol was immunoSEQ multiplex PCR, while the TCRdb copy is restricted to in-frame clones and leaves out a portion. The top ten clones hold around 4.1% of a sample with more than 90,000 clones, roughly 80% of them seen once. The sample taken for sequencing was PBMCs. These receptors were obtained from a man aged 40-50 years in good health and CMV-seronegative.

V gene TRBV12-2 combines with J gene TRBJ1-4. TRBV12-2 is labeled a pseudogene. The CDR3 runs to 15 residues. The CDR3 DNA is TGTGCAAGTCGCCTCGGCGGGCAGTCTAATGAAAAACTGTTTTTT. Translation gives CASRLGGQSNEKLFF.

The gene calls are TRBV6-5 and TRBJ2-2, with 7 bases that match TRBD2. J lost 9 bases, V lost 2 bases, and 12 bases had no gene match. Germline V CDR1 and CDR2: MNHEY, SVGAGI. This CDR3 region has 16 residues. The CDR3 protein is CASSYGSAGVHRELFF. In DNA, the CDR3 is TGTGCCAGCAGTTACGGATCCGCGGGGGTTCACCGGGAGCTGTTTTTT.

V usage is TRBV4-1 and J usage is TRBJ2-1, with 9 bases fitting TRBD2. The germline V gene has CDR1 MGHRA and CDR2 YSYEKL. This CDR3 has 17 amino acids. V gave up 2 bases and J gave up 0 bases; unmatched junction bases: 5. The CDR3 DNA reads TGCGCCAGCAGCCAACGACTAGCGGAAAGCTCCTACAATGAGCAGTTCTTC. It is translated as CASSQRLAESSYNEQFF.

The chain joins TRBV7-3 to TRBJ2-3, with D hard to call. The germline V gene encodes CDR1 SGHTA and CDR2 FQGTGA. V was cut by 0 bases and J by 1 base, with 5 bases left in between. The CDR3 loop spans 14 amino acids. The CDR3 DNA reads TGTGCCAGCAGCTTAACAGAGGGCACAGATACGCAGTATTTT. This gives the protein CASSLTEGTDTQYF.

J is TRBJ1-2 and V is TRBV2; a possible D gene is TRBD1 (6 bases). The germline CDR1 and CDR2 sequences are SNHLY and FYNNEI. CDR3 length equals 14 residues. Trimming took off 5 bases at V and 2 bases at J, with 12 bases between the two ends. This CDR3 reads CASSPMTGNYGYTF. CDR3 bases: TGTGCCAGCAGTCCCATGACAGGCAACTATGGCTACACCTTC.

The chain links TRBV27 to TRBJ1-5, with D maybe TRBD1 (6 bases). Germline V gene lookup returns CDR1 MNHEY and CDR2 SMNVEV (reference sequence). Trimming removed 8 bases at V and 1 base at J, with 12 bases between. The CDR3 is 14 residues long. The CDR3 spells CASGTGLSNQPQHF. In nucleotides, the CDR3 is TGTGCCAGCGGCACAGGGCTCAGCAATCAGCCCCAGCATTTT.

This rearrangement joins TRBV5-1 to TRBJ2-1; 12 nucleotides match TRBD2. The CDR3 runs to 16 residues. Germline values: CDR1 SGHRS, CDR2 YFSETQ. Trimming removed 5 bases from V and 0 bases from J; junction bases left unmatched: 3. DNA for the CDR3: TGCGCCAGCAGTACTAGCGGGGGGAGCTCCTACAATGAGCAGTTCTTC. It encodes CASSTSGGSSYNEQFF.

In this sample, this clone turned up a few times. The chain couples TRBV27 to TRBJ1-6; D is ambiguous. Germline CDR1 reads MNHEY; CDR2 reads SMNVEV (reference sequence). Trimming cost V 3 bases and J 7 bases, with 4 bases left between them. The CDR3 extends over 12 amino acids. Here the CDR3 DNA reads TGTGCCAGCAGTTTCCCGAATTCACCCCTCCACTTT. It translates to CASSFPNSPLHF.

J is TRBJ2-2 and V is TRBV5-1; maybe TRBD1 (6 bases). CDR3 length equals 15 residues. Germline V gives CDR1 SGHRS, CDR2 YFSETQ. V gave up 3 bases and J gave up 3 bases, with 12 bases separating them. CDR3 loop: CASSSQGLHTGELFF. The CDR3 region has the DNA TGCGCCAGCAGCTCACAGGGATTGCACACCGGGGAGCTGTTTTTT.

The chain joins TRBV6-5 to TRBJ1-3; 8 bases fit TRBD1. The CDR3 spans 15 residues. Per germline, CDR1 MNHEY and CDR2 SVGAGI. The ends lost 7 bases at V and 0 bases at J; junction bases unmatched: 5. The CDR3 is CASIFTGGSGNTIYF. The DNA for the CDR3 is TGTGCCAGCATATTCACAGGGGGCTCTGGAAACACCATATATTTT.

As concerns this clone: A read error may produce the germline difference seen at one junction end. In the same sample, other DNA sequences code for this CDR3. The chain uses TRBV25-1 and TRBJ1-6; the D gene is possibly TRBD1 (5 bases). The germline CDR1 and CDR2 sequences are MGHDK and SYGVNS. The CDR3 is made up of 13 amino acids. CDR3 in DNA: TGTGCCAGCAGGGACAACTCGAATTCCCCCCTCCACTTT. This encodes CASRDNSNSPLHF.

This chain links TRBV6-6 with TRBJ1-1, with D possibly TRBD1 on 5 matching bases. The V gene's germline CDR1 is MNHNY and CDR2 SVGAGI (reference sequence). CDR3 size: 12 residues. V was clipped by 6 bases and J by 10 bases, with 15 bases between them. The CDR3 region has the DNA TGTGCCAGCAGCCCCAATCAGGGTTTAGCTTTCTTT. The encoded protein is CASSPNQGLAFF.

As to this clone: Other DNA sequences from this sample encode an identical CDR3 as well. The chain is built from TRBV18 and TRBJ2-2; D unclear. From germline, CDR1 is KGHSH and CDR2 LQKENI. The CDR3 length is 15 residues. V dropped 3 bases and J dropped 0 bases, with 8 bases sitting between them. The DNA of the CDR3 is TGTGCCAGCTCACCGCGGCAACCGAACACCGGGGAGCTGTTTTTT. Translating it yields CASSPRQPNTGELFF.

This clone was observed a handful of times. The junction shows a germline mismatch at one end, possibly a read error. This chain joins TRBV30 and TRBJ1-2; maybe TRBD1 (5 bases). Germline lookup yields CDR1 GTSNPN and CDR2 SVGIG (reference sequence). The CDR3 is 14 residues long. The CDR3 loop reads CAWTPQRAGLKLLF. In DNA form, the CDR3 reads TGTGCCTGGACCCCCCAGCGTGCAGGGCTTAAGTTACTCTTC. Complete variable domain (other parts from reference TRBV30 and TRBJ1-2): SQTIHQWPATLVQPVGSPLSLECTVEGTSNPNLYWYRQAAGRGLQLLFYSVGIGQISSEVPQNLSASRPQDRQFILSSKKLLLSDSGFYLCAWTPQRAGLKLLFGSGTRLTVV.

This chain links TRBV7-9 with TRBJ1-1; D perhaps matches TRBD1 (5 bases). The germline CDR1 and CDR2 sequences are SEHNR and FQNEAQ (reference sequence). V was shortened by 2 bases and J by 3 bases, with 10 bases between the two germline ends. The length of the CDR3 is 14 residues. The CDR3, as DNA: TGTGCCAGCAGCTTACAGGGTGGGCACACTGAAGCTTTCTTT. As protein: CASSLQGGHTEAFF.

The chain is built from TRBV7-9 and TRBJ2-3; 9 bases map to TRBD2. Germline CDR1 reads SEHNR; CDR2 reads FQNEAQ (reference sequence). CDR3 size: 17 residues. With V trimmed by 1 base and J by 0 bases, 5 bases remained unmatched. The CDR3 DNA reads TGTGCCAGCAGCTTAGGGCTAGCGGGGAGAAGCACAGATACGCAGTATTTT. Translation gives CASSLGLAGRSTDTQYF.

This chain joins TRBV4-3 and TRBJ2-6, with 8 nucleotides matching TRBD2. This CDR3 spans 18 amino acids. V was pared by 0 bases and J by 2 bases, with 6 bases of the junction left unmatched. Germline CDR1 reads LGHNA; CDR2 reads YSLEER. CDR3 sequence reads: CASSQEPSGGAGANVLTF. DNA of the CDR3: TGCGCCAGCAGCCAAGAACCCTCCGGGGGGGCTGGGGCCAACGTCCTGACTTTC.

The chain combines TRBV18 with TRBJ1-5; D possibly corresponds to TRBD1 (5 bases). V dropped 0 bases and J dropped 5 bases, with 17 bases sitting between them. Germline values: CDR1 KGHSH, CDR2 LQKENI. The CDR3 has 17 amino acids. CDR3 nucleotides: TGTGCCAGCTCACCACCGTCAGGGTCAAATGGCGATCAGCCCCAGCATTTT. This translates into CASSPPSGSNGDQPQHF.

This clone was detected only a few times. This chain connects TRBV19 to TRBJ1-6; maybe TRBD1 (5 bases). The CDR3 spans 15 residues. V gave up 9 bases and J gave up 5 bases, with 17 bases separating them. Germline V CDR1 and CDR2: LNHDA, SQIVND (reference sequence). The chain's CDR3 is CARLDSASHNSPLHF. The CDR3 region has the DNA TGTGCCAGGCTTGACAGCGCTAGTCATAATTCACCCCTCCACTTT. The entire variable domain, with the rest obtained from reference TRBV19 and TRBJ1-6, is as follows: DGGITQSPKYLFRKEGQNVTLSCEQNLNHDAMYWYRQDPGQGLRLIYYSQIVNDFQKGDIAEGYSVSREKKESFPLTVTSAQKNPTAFYLCARLDSASHNSPLHFGNGTRLTVT.

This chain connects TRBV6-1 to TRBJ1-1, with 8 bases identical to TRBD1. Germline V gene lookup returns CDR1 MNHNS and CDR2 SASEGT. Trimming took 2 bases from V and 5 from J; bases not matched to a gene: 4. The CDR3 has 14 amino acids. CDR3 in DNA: TGTGCCAGCAGTGAACCAGGACAGGGAACTGAAGCTTTCTTT. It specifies CASSEPGQGTEAFF.

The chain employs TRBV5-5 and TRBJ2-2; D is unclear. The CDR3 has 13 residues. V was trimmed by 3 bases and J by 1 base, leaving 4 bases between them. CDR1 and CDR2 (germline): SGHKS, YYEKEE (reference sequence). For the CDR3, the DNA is TGTGCCAGCAGCTATAGGAACACCGGGGAGCTGTTTTTT. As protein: CASSYRNTGELFF. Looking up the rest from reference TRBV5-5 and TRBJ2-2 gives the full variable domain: DAGVTQSPTHLIKTRGQQVTLRCSPISGHKSVSWYQQVLGQGPQFIFQYYEKEERGRGNFPDRFSARQFPNYSSELNVNALLLGDSALYLCASSYRNTGELFFGEGSRLTVL.

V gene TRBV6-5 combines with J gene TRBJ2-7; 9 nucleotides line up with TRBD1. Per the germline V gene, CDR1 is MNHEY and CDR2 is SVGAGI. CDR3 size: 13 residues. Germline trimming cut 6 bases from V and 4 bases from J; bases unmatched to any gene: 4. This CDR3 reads CASSRGQGYEQYF. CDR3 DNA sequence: TGTGCCAGCAGCCGGGGACAGGGTTACGAGCAGTACTTC.

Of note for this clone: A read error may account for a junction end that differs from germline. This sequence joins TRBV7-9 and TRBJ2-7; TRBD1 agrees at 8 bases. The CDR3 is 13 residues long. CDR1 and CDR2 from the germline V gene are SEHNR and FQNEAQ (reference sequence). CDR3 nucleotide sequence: TGTTCCAGCAGCTGGGACAGGCTCGACGAGCAGTACTTC. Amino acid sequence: CSSSWDRLDEQYF. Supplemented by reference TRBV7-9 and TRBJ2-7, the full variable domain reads DTGVSQNPRHKITKRGQNVTFRCDPISEHNRLYWYRQTLGQGPEFLTYFQNEAQLEKSRLLSDRFSAERPKGSFSTLEIQRTEQGDSAMYLCSSSWDRLDEQYFGPGTRLTVT.

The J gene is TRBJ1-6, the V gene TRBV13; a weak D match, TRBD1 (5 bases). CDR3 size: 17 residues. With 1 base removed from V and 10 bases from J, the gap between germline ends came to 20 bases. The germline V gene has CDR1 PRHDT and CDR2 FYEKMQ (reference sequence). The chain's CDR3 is CASSLDRGGHGKSPLHF. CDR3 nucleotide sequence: TGTGCCAGCAGCTTAGATCGGGGGGGTCACGGCAAGTCACCCCTCCACTTT.